The 13 T cell receptor beta chains reported below all come from one sample, sequenced in a study of PD-1 blockade in mismatch repair-deficient tumors. TCRdb keeps only in-frame clones here, not all; method: immunoSEQ multiplex PCR. This table has about 25,000 clones, less than 85% appearing once. Specimen: PBMCs, collected before pembrolizumab treatment. Receptors were obtained from an adult with mismatch repair-deficient cancer.

The CDR3 here is CASSLASQGSNYGYTF. CDR3 nucleotides: TGCGCCAGCAGCTTGGCCTCCCAGGGATCGAACTATGGCTACACCTTC. The chain carries TRBV5-1 and TRBJ1-2, with D perhaps TRBD1 (5 bases). The CDR3 spans 16 residues. The V gene's germline CDR1 is SGHRS and CDR2 YFSETQ. V lost 0 bases to trimming and J lost 2 bases, with 14 bases between them.

V usage is TRBV7-3 and J usage is TRBJ2-1; 8 bases are shared with TRBD2. There are 18 residues in the CDR3. The V and J ends lost 0 bases and 0 bases, in that order; junction bases with no gene match: 7. Germline V gives CDR1 SGHTA, CDR2 FQGTGA. The CDR3 DNA is TGTGCCAGCAGCTTAACCGGTCTAGCGGGCTTCTCCTACAATGAGCAGTTCTTC. Translated: CASSLTGLAGFSYNEQFF. The full variable domain, with the rest looked up from reference TRBV7-3 and TRBJ2-1, is GAGVSQTPSNKVTEKGKYVELRCDPISGHTALYWYRQSLGQGPEFLIYFQGTGAADDSGLPNDRFFAVRPEGSVSTLKIQRTERGDSAVYLCASSLTGLAGFSYNEQFFGPGTRLTVL.

The rearrangement uses TRBV28 and TRBJ2-7; 7 bases fit TRBD1. Germline V gene lookup returns CDR1 MDHEN and CDR2 SYDVKM. With 6 bases clipped from V and 0 bases from J, the junction kept 5 bases outside the gene matches. The CDR3 is made up of 14 amino acids. As DNA, the CDR3 is TGTGCCAGCAGGCGACAGGGAATCTCCTACGAGCAGTACTTC. Protein product: CASRRQGISYEQYF.

This clone was counted between two and nine times. J is TRBJ1-2 and V is TRBV6-1, with 12 positions matching TRBD1. The CDR3 is 14 residues long. Germline values: CDR1 MNHNS, CDR2 SASEGT. V lost 6 bases, J lost 6 bases, and 5 bases stayed unmatched. The CDR3 bases are TGTGCCAGCAGGGGGACAGGGGGCGCGAATGGCTACACCTTC. This translates into CASRGTGGANGYTF.

The chain couples TRBV6-1 to TRBJ1-5; possibly TRBD1 for D (6 bases). Germline loops: CDR1 MNHNS, CDR2 SASEGT. The germline V and J ends were trimmed by 2 bases and 4 bases, with 15 bases remaining between them. CDR3 size: 16 residues. DNA of the CDR3: TGTGCCAGCAGTGAACGGGGGGCAGCGCTTAATCAGCCCCAGCATTTT. Translation: CASSERGAALNQPQHF.

The chain recombines TRBV18 with TRBJ2-1; 8 nucleotides align to TRBD2. CDR3 length: 14 amino acids. Trimming removed 6 bases from V and 6 bases from J; junction bases left unmatched: 7. Germline CDR1 reads KGHSH; CDR2 reads LQKENI. CDR3 in DNA: TGTGCCAGCTCTAGCGGGGTGGTTACCAATGAGCAGTTCTTC. This encodes CASSSGVVTNEQFF.

V and J are TRBV5-4 and TRBJ2-1; tentatively, D is TRBD1 (5 bases). CDR1 and CDR2 from the germline V gene are SGHNT and YYREEE (reference sequence). The CDR3 length is 14 residues. V lost 3 bases, J lost 10 bases, and 17 bases lay in between. CDR3 nucleotide sequence: TGTGCCAGCAGCTCGTCTGGGGCAGCCGGGGAGCAGTTCTTC. Translating it yields CASSSSGAAGEQFF.

This clone has more than one count but fewer than ten. The rearrangement links TRBV28 to TRBJ1-5, with D perhaps TRBD1 (5 bases). V lost 6 bases to trimming and J lost 5 bases, with 11 bases between them. The length of the CDR3 is 13 residues. Germline CDR1 MDHEN, CDR2 SYDVKM. The CDR3 region is CASREGWDQPQHF. For the CDR3, the DNA is TGTGCCAGCAGGGAGGGGTGGGATCAGCCCCAGCATTTT.

This chain uses TRBV19 with TRBJ2-7, with a possible D match to TRBD1 (6 bases). V dropped 6 bases and J dropped 3 bases, with 18 bases sitting between them. The CDR3 spans 15 residues. Germline-derived CDR1 and CDR2 are LNHDA and SQIVND (reference sequence). CDR3 loop: CASSRQAGSNYEQYF. In DNA, the CDR3 is TGTGCCAGTAGCAGACAGGCAGGCTCGAACTACGAGCAGTACTTC. Together with reference TRBV19 and TRBJ2-7, the CDR3 gives the full variable domain: DGGITQSPKYLFRKEGQNVTLSCEQNLNHDAMYWYRQDPGQGLRLIYYSQIVNDFQKGDIAEGYSVSREKKESFPLTVTSAQKNPTAFYLCASSRQAGSNYEQYFGPGTRLTVT.

J is TRBJ1-2 and V is TRBV4-1, with 8 bases matching TRBD1. Losses at the gene ends were 5 bases for V and 4 bases for J; bases not matched to a gene: 9. Germline V CDR1 and CDR2: MGHRA, YSYEKL. The CDR3 runs to 15 residues. The CDR3 sequence is CASSYYPDRAYGYTF. CDR3 sequence (DNA): TGCGCCAGCAGCTACTACCCGGACAGGGCCTATGGCTACACCTTC.

V and J are TRBV11-3 and TRBJ2-3; D may be TRBD1 (6 bases). The germline V gene encodes CDR1 SGHNT and CDR2 YENEEA. The V and J ends lost 5 bases and 8 bases respectively, with 11 bases between them. The CDR3 covers 12 residues. The CDR3 reads CASSTDRSTQYF. The CDR3 bases are TGTGCCAGCAGCACGGACAGAAGTACGCAGTATTTT.

The rearrangement links TRBV4-1 to TRBJ2-7; no reliable D call. Looked up from germline, CDR1 is MGHRA and CDR2 is YSYEKL. With 3 bases removed from V and 2 bases from J, the gap between germline ends came to 11 bases. The CDR3 is 14 residues long. Here the CDR3 reads CASSHTQEPYEQYF. The CDR3 bases are TGCGCCAGCAGCCATACCCAAGAGCCCTACGAGCAGTACTTC.

This sequence joins TRBV21-1 and TRBJ1-4. TRBV21-1 represents a pseudogene. The CDR3 totals 16 residues. CDR3: CASSRSLATSNEKLFF. The DNA of the CDR3 is TGTGCCAGCAGCCGTAGTTTAGCTACAAGTAATGAAAAACTGTTTTTT.